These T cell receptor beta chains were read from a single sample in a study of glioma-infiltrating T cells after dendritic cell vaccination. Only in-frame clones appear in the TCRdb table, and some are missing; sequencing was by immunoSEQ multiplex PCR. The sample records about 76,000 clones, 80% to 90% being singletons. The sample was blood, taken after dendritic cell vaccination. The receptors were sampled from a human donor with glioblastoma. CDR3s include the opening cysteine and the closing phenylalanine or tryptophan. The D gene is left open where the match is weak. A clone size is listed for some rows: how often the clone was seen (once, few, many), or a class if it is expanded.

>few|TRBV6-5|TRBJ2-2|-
CASSYGGALAGELFF
TGTGCCAGCAGTTACGGGGGGGCCCTGGCCGGGGAGCTGTTTTTT
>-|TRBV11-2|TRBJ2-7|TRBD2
CASSSTPGLGRFYEQYF
TGTGCCAGCAGTTCTACTCCGGGACTAGGGCGCTTCTACGAGCAGTACTTC
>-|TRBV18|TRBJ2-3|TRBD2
CASSPSAGGPDTQYF
TGTGCCAGCTCACCATCGGCGGGAGGGCCAGATACGCAGTATTTT
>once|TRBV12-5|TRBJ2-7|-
CASGLRVGARQAYEQYF
TGTGCTAGTGGTTTAAGAGTGGGAGCCAGGCAAGCCTACGAGCAGTACTTC
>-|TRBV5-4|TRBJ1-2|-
CASSFRTEGYYGYTF
TGTGCCAGCAGTTTTCGGACAGAGGGCTACTATGGCTACACCTTC
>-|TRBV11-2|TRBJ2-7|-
CASRLGQITYEQYF
TGTGCCAGCAGATTGGGGCAGATCACCTACGAGCAGTACTTC
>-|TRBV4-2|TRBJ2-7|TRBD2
CASSKRGDSYEQYF
TGTGCCAGCAGCAAGCGGGGGGACTCCTACGAGCAGTACTTC
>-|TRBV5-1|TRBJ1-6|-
CASSRGGTDNSPLHF
TGCGCCAGCAGCAGGGGGGGGACCGATAATTCACCCCTCCACTTT
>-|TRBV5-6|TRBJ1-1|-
CASSQMDGLKIYTEAFF
TGTGCCAGCAGCCAGATGGACGGACTAAAGATTTACACTGAAGCTTTCTTT
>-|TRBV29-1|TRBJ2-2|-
CSVDAGNTGELFF
TGCAGCGTTGATGCGGGGAACACCGGGGAGCTGTTTTTT
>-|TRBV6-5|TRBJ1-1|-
CASSSQTVEAFF
TGTGCCAGCAGTTCCCAGACAGTTGAAGCTTTCTTT
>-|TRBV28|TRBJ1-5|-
CASSFGSRGWQPQHF
TGTGCCAGCAGTTTTGGGTCGAGGGGGTGGCAGCCCCAGCATTTT
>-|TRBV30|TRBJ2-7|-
CALEGMVLGEQYF
TGTGCCTTAGAGGGAATGGTTTTAGGTGAGCAGTACTTC
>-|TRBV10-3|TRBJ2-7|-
CAISEFTGTEQYF
TGTGCCATCAGTGAGTTTACAGGGACCGAGCAGTACTTC
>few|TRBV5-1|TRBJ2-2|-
CASSLGGSSGTGELFF
TGCGCCAGCAGCTTGGGTGGGAGTTCGGGCACCGGGGAGCTGTTTTTT
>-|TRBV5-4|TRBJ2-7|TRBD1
CASIPPSGQPLEQYF
TGTGCCAGCATCCCCCCTTCGGGACAGCCCCTCGAGCAGTACTTC
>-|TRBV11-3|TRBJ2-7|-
CASSPRLASYEQYF
TGTGCCAGCAGCCCCAGATTAGCATCCTACGAGCAGTACTTC
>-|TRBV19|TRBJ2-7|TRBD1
CASSQRTGNEQYF
TGTGCCAGTAGTCAACGGACAGGGAACGAGCAGTACTTC
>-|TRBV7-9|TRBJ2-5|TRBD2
CASSLGGGLDQETQYF
TGTGCCAGCAGCTTAGGGGGGGGACTAGATCAAGAGACCCAGTACTTC
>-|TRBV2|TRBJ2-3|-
CASSPSDTQYF
TGTGCCAGCAGCCCTTCAGATACGCAGTATTTT
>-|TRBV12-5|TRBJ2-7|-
CASGLLIPYEQYF
TGTGCTAGTGGTTTGCTAATACCCTACGAGCAGTACTTC
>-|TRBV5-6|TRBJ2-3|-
CASALGVSDTQYF
TGTGCCAGCGCCTTGGGAGTGTCTGATACGCAGTATTTT
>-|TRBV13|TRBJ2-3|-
CASSLMSRTESTDTQYF
TGTGCCAGCAGCCTTATGTCCCGGACTGAGAGCACAGATACGCAGTATTTT
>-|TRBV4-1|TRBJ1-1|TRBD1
CASREGAALGTEAFF
TGCGCCAGCCGTGAGGGGGCGGCCCTAGGAACTGAAGCTTTCTTT
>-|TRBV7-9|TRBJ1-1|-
CASSLTGYTEAFF
TGTGCCAGCAGTCTTACAGGATACACTGAAGCTTTCTTT
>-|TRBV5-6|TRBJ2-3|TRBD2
CASSLVAGPDTQYF
TGTGCCAGCAGCTTGGTAGCGGGGCCAGATACGCAGTATTTT
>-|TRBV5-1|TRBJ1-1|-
CASSFDRRTEAFF
TGCGCCAGCAGCTTTGACAGGAGGACTGAAGCTTTCTTT
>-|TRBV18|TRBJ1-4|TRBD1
CASSPGQGNEKLFF
TGTGCCAGCTCACCGGGACAGGGAAATGAAAAACTGTTTTTT
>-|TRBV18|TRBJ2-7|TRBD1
CASSPGQGSYEQYF
TGTGCCAGCTCACCGGGACAGGGGTCCTACGAGCAGTACTTC
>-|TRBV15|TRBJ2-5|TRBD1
CATSSLQGEEQYF
TGTGCCACCAGCAGCCTACAGGGGGAGGAGCAGTACTTC
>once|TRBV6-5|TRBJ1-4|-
CASTSDNEKLFF
TGTGCCAGCACATCAGATAATGAAAAACTGTTTTTT
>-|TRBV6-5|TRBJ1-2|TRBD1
CASSYRDRGHYGYTF
TGTGCCAGCAGTTACCGGGACAGGGGGCACTATGGCTACACCTTC
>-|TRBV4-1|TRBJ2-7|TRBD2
CASSQESGGLSYEQYF
TGCGCCAGCAGCCAAGAATCGGGAGGGCTATCCTACGAGCAGTACTTC
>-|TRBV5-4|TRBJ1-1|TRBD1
CASSKQGTEAFF
TGTGCCAGCAGCAAACAGGGGACTGAAGCTTTCTTT
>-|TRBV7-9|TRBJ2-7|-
CASSSLDSSYEQYF
TGTGCCAGCAGCTCCTTGGACAGCTCCTACGAGCAGTACTTC
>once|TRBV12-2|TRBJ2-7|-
CASRSYYEQYF
TGTGCAAGTCGCTCTTACTACGAGCAGTACTTC
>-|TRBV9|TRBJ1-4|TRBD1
CASSMSGTGTEKLFF
TGTGCCAGCAGCATGTCGGGGACAGGGACTGAAAAACTGTTTTTT
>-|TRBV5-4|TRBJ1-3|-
CASRLPRIRQQHGNTIYF
TGTGCCAGCCGGTTACCCCGTATAAGACAGCAGCATGGAAACACCATATATTTT
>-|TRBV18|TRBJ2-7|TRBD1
CASSPLQGAREQYF
TGTGCCAGCTCGCCGTTACAGGGGGCGCGGGAGCAGTACTTC
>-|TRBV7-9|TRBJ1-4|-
CASSRDGQFNEKLFF
TGTGCCAGCAGCCGGGATGGACAGTTTAATGAAAAACTGTTTTTT
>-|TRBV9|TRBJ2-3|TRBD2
CASSNRPSGGTDTQYF
TGTGCCAGCAGCAATCGGCCTAGCGGGGGAACAGATACGCAGTATTTT
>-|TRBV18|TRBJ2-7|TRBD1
CASSPGQGLEQYF
TGTGCCAGCTCACCCGGACAGGGACTTGAGCAGTACTTC
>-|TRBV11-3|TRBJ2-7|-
CASSLGDIDEQYF
TGTGCCAGCAGCTTAGGGGACATCGACGAGCAGTACTTC
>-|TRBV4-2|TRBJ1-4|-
CASSQARQTNEKLFF
TGTGCCAGCAGCCAAGCCAGGCAAACTAATGAAAAACTGTTTTTT
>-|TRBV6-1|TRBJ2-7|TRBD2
CASSVSGVSYEQYF
TGTGCCAGCAGTGTTAGCGGGGTCTCCTACGAGCAGTACTTC
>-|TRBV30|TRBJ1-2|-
CAWSVRRDTNYGYTF
TGTGCCTGGAGTGTACGTCGGGACACCAACTATGGCTACACCTTC
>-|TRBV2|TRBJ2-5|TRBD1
CASGQGLGSQETQYF
TGTGCCAGCGGACAGGGCCTCGGGAGCCAAGAGACCCAGTACTTC
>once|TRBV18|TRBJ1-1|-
CASSPVQRMNTEAFF
TGTGCCAGCTCACCGGTACAGAGAATGAACACTGAAGCTTTCTTT
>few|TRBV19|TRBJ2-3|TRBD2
CASSRTSGGGGTATQYF
TGTGCCAGTAGTCGGACTAGCGGGGGTGGGGGGACTGCTACGCAGTATTTT
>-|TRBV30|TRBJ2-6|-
CAWRRDSGANVLTF
TGTGCCTGGAGACGCGACTCTGGGGCCAACGTCCTGACTTTC
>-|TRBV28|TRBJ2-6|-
CASSVSGSGYYSGANVLTF
TGTGCCAGCAGTGTCTCGGGCAGCGGGTATTACTCTGGGGCCAACGTCCTGACTTTC
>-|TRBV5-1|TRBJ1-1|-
CASRTGNTEAFF
TGCGCCAGCAGGACAGGGAACACTGAAGCTTTCTTT
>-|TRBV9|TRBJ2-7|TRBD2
CASSGGGREQYF
TGTGCCAGCAGCGGGGGGGGACGGGAGCAGTACTTC
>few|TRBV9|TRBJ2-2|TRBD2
CASSPRSLAGSWGGTGELFF
TGTGCCAGCAGCCCCCGATCGCTAGCGGGGTCCTGGGGGGGCACCGGGGAGCTGTTTTTT
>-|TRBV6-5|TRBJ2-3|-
CASSLDSLISTDTQYF
TGTGCCAGCAGTTTAGACAGTCTCATCAGCACAGATACGCAGTATTTT
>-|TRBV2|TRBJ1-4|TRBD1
CASRVGGGVVRTANEKLFF
TGTGCCAGCAGAGTCGGAGGGGGCGTCGTACGCACGGCTAATGAAAAACTGTTTTTT
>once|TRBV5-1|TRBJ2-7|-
CASSGEGYEQYF
TGCGCCAGCAGCGGAGAAGGCTACGAGCAGTACTTC
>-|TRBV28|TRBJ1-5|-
CASSLGGGRNQPQHF
TGTGCCAGCAGCCTAGGCGGGGGTCGCAATCAGCCCCAGCATTTT
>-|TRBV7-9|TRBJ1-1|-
CASSRDSGIMNTEAFF
TGTGCCAGCAGCCGGGACTCAGGGATCATGAACACTGAAGCTTTCTTT